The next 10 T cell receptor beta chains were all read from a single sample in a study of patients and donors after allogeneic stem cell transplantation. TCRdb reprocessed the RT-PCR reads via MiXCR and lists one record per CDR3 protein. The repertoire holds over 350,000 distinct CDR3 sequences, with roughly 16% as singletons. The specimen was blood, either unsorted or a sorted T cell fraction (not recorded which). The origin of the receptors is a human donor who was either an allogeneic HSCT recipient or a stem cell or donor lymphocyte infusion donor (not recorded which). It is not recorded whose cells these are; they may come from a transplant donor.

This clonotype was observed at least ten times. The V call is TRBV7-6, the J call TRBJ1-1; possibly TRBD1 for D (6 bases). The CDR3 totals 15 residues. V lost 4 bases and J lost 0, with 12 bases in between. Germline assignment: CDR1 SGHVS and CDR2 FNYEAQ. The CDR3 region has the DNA TGTGCCAGCAGCTCCGAGGGGGGGCTGAACACTGAAGCTTTCTTT. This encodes CASSSEGGLNTEAFF.

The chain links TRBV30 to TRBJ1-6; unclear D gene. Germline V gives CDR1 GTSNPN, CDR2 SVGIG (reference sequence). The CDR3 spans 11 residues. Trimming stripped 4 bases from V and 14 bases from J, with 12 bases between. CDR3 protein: CAWTGGPSLHF. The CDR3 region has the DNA TGTGCCTGGACCGGCGGCCCGTCCCTCCACTTT.

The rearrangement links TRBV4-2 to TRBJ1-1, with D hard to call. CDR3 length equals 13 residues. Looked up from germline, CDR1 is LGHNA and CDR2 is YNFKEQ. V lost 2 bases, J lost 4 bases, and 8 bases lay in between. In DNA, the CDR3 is TGTGCCAGCAGCCAAAATAGGGCCACTGAAGCTTTCTTT. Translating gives CASSQNRATEAFF.

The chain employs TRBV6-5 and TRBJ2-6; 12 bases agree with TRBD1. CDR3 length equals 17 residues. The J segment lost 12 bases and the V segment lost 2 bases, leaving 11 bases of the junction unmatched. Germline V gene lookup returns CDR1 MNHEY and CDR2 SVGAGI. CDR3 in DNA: TGTGCCAGCAGTTACCTTCAGGGACAGGGGGCATCTTTCGTCCTGACTTTC. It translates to CASSYLQGQGASFVLTF.

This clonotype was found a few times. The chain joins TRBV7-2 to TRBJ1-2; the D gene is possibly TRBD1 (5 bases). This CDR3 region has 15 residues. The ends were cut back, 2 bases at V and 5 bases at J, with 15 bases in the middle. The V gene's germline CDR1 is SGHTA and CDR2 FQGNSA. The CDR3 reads CASSLPGWAGYGYTF. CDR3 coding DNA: TGTGCCAGCAGCTTACCAGGGTGGGCCGGTTATGGCTACACCTTC.

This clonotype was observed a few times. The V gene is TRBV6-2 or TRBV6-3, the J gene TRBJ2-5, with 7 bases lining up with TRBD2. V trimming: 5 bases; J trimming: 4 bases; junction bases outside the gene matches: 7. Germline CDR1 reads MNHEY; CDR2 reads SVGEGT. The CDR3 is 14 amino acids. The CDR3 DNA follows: TGTGCCAGCAGTAGAGCGGGGACCAGAGAGACCCAGTACTTC. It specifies CASSRAGTRETQYF.

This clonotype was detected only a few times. DNA for the CDR3: TGTGCCATCAAGAAGGCGGACAGTCAAAATGACAGGAACACTGAAGCTTTCTTT. Its protein product is CAIKKADSQNDRNTEAFF. This chain links TRBV10-3 with TRBJ1-1, with D possibly TRBD1 on 6 matching bases. Germline values: CDR1 ENHRY, CDR2 SYGVKD. CDR3 length equals 18 residues. The germline V and J ends were trimmed by 7 bases and 1 base, with 25 bases remaining between them.

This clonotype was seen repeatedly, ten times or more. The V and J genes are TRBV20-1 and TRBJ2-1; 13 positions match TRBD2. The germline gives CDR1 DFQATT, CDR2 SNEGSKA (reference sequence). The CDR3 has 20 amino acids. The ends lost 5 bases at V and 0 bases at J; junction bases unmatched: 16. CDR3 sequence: CSADPGLAGYNLSSYNEQFF. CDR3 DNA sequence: TGCAGTGCTGATCCGGGACTAGCGGGATATAACTTGAGCTCCTACAATGAGCAGTTCTTC.

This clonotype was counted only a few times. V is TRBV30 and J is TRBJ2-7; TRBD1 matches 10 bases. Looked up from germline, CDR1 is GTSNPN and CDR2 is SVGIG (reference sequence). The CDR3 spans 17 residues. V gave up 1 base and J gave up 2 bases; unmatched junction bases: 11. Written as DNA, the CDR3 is TGTGCCTGGAGTGGCCGCCCTGGGACAGGGGTTCCCTACGAGCAGTACTTC. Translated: CAWSGRPGTGVPYEQYF. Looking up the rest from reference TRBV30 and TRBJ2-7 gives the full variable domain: SQTIHQWPATLVQPVGSPLSLECTVEGTSNPNLYWYRQAAGRGLQLLFYSVGIGQISSEVPQNLSASRPQDRQFILSSKKLLLSDSGFYLCAWSGRPGTGVPYEQYFGPGTRLTVT.

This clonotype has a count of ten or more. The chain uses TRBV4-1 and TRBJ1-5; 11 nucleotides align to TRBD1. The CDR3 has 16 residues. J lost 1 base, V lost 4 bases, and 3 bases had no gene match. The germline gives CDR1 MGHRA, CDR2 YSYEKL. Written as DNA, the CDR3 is TGCGCCAGCAGCCCAGGACAGGGGGCGAGCAATCAGCCCCAGCATTTT. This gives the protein CASSPGQGASNQPQHF.